Each of the 27 T cell receptor beta chains below was sequenced from the same sample in a study of T-cell memory formation after mild COVID-19. TCRdb reanalysed the 5' RACE reads using MiXCR and keeps one entry per CDR3 protein. The sample lists roughly 80,000 distinct CDR3 sequences, approximately 15% occurring once. Sequencing input: PBMCs or a T cell subset sorted from them (not recorded which). The receptors derive from an adult woman who had mild COVID-19 (a few samples of this study predate the infection). Cell type and time point are not known.

This clonotype was found many times. This chain links TRBV5-1 with TRBJ1-2; perhaps TRBD1 as D (5 bases). This CDR3 has 14 amino acids. In germline, CDR1 is SGHRS, CDR2 YFSETQ. Trimming removed 1 base at V and 6 bases at J, with 13 bases between. Here the CDR3 DNA reads TGCGCCAGCAGCTTGCCCGGGGGGGACGATGGCTACACCTTC. This encodes CASSLPGGDDGYTF.

This chain links TRBV5-6 with TRBJ2-2, with D perhaps matching TRBD2 (5 bases). The length of the CDR3 is 16 residues. Trimming shortened V by 2 bases and J by 0 bases, and 11 bases separated the two germline ends. Germline values: CDR1 SGHDT, CDR2 YYEEEE. The DNA for the CDR3 is TGTGCCAGCAGCTTTCGGAGCGGCACGAACACCGGGGAGCTGTTTTTT. It specifies CASSFRSGTNTGELFF.

This clonotype was counted many times. The J gene is TRBJ2-1, the V gene TRBV9; D is ambiguous. The germline V gene encodes CDR1 SGDLS and CDR2 YYNGEE. Trimming pared 4 bases from V and 4 bases from J, leaving 15 bases between. The CDR3 spans 15 residues. CDR3 region: CASSRRPGQYNEQFF. As DNA, the CDR3 is TGTGCCAGCAGCCGCCGGCCCGGGCAATACAATGAGCAGTTCTTC.

This chain uses TRBV4-3 with TRBJ2-2, with D perhaps TRBD1 (6 bases). CDR1 LGHNA and CDR2 YSLEER come from the germline V gene. The CDR3 is 14 residues long. Between the trimmed V and J ends, which lost 4 bases and 6 bases, there was a span of 12 bases. The CDR3 DNA sequence: TGCGCCAGCAGCCCTTACAGGGAATCCGGGGAGCTGTTTTTT. Its protein product is CASSPYRESGELFF.

This clonotype has a handful of counts. The chain carries TRBV10-3 and TRBJ2-1; 7 bases are shared with TRBD1. The J segment lost 2 bases and the V segment lost 5 bases, leaving 3 bases of the junction unmatched. There are 14 residues in the CDR3. Germline-derived CDR1 and CDR2 are ENHRY and SYGVKD. The CDR3 is CAISRDRAYNEQFF. CDR3 sequence (DNA): TGTGCCATCAGTCGAGACAGGGCCTACAATGAGCAGTTCTTC.

J is TRBJ1-5 and V is TRBV6-1; D not resolved. The CDR3 spans 16 residues. V lost 2 bases and J lost 2, with 13 bases in between. From germline, CDR1 is MNHNS and CDR2 SASEGT. This CDR3 reads CASSETIGVGNQPQHF. The DNA for the CDR3 is TGTGCCAGCAGTGAAACTATCGGGGTTGGCAATCAGCCCCAGCATTTT.

This clonotype showed up just a few times. This rearrangement joins TRBV7-2 to TRBJ2-7; 7 bases align to TRBD1. CDR3 length equals 13 residues. The V segment lost 6 bases and the J segment 1 base; nucleotides outside the gene matches: 3. CDR1 SGHTA and CDR2 FQGNSA come from the germline V gene. CDR3: CASRGQHSYEQYF. The CDR3 DNA follows: TGTGCCAGCAGGGGACAGCATTCCTACGAGCAGTACTTC.

The chain uses TRBV5-1 and TRBJ2-7, with 9 nucleotides matching TRBD1. This CDR3 has 14 residues. After removal of 2 bases from V and 5 bases from J, the junction contained 5 bases not matched to a gene. Germline V gives CDR1 SGHRS, CDR2 YFSETQ. The CDR3 protein is CASSFGDRANEQYF. As DNA, the CDR3 is TGCGCCAGCAGCTTTGGGGACAGGGCGAACGAGCAGTACTTC.

Concerning this clonotype itself: A junction boundary mismatches the germline segment, possibly from a read error. The J gene is TRBJ2-7, the V gene TRBV7-7, with TRBD2 matching over 7 bases. Germline lookup yields CDR1 SSHAT and CDR2 FNYEAQ (reference sequence). The CDR3 totals 15 residues. For the CDR3, the DNA is TGTGCTAGCAGCCTCTCTCTAGCGGACTCCTACGAGCAGTACTTC. It specifies CASSLSLADSYEQYF.

V gene TRBV7-3 combines with J gene TRBJ2-2; D is unresolved. Germline V gives CDR1 SGHTA, CDR2 FQGTGA. V was cut by 2 bases and J by 0 bases, with 16 bases left in between. CDR3 length: 18 residues. CDR3 loop: CASSLRASELSNTGELFF. The CDR3 DNA is TGTGCCAGCAGCTTACGAGCCTCAGAACTCTCGAACACCGGGGAGCTGTTTTTT.

This clonotype has a handful of counts. This chain uses TRBV3-1 with TRBJ2-5; 8 bases are a match to TRBD2. Trimming cost V 0 bases and J 4 bases; bases outside gene matches: 19. Germline loops: CDR1 LGHDT, CDR2 YNNKEL (reference sequence). This CDR3 spans 20 amino acids. The CDR3 is CASSQDSEGLAVPSPETQYF. The CDR3 DNA reads as TGTGCCAGCAGCCAAGATTCAGAAGGACTAGCAGTACCCAGTCCAGAGACCCAGTACTTC.

This clonotype has just a few counts. The chain carries TRBV5-1 and TRBJ2-7; TRBD1 aligns across 7 bases. The V gene's germline CDR1 is SGHRS and CDR2 YFSETQ. J lost 3 bases, V lost 3 bases, and 12 bases had no gene match. The CDR3 totals 16 residues. The CDR3 region has the DNA TGCGCCAGCAGCTGGAACTTACGGGACAGCTTCTACGAGCAGTACTTC. The encoded protein is CASSWNLRDSFYEQYF.

A few counts support this clonotype. The CDR3 region is CASLEGASYEQYF. In DNA form, the CDR3 reads TGTGCCAGCCTGGAGGGGGCTAGTTACGAGCAGTACTTC. V usage is TRBV2 and J usage is TRBJ2-7; TRBD1 might be the D (7 bases). The CDR3 extends over 13 amino acids. V was shortened by 8 bases and J by 4 bases, with 15 bases between the two germline ends. The V gene's germline CDR1 is SNHLY and CDR2 FYNNEI.

The chain links TRBV30 to TRBJ2-1, with D possibly matching TRBD1 (7 bases). The CDR3 runs to 13 residues. The V and J ends lost 4 bases and 4 bases respectively, with 11 bases between them. The germline gives CDR1 GTSNPN, CDR2 SVGIG (reference sequence). The chain's CDR3 is CAWIQGGYNEQFF. CDR3 bases: TGTGCCTGGATCCAGGGGGGATACAATGAGCAGTTCTTC. The entire variable domain, with the rest obtained from reference TRBV30 and TRBJ2-1, is as follows: SQTIHQWPATLVQPVGSPLSLECTVEGTSNPNLYWYRQAAGRGLQLLFYSVGIGQISSEVPQNLSASRPQDRQFILSSKKLLLSDSGFYLCAWIQGGYNEQFFGPGTRLTVL.

The genes are TRBV27 and TRBJ1-4; 7 bases align to TRBD1. The V segment lost 3 bases and the J segment 5 bases; nucleotides outside the gene matches: 6. Germline loops: CDR1 MNHEY, CDR2 SMNVEV (reference sequence). This CDR3 contains 15 residues. The CDR3 DNA is TGTGCCAGCAGTTTGACAGGGTACTCGAATGAAAAACTGTTTTTT. Protein sequence: CASSLTGYSNEKLFF. The variable domain in full, completed from reference TRBV27 and TRBJ1-4, reads EAQVTQNPRYLITVTGKKLTVTCSQNMNHEYMSWYRQDPGLGLRQIYYSMNVEVTDKGDVPEGYKVSRKEKRNFPLILESPSPNQTSLYFCASSLTGYSNEKLFFGSGTQLSVL.

V is TRBV7-9 and J is TRBJ2-7, with D maybe TRBD2 (5 bases). V lost 1 base and J 4 bases, leaving 8 bases between the germline ends. CDR1 and CDR2 (germline): SEHNR, FQNEAQ (reference sequence). The CDR3 extends over 13 amino acids. In nucleotides, the CDR3 is TGTGCCAGCAGCTTAGATCGGGGTTACGAGCAGTACTTC. It yields the protein CASSLDRGYEQYF.

Ten or more counts support this clonotype. The J gene is TRBJ2-1, the V gene TRBV5-1; perhaps D is TRBD1 or TRBD2 (5 bases each). V lost 0 bases to trimming and J lost 8 bases, with 15 bases between them. The CDR3 has 15 amino acids. The germline V gene has CDR1 SGHRS and CDR2 YFSETQ. CDR3 loop: CASSLGGAGAYEQFF. Here the CDR3 DNA reads TGCGCCAGCAGCTTGGGAGGGGCCGGGGCTTATGAGCAGTTCTTC.

This clonotype was detected ten times or more. The chain is built from TRBV5-1 and TRBJ2-5, with 11 bases aligning to TRBD1. J lost 1 base, V lost 7 bases, and 9 bases had no gene match. The CDR3 length is 16 residues. Germline CDR1 reads SGHRS; CDR2 reads YFSETQ. In DNA, the CDR3 is TGCGCCAGCTACAAGGACAGGGGGCCTCCCCAAGAGACCCAGTACTTC. Protein sequence: CASYKDRGPPQETQYF.

This clonotype was counted a few times. The chain has TRBV19 and TRBJ2-7; 8 bases align to TRBD1. The germline V gene encodes CDR1 LNHDA and CDR2 SQIVND (reference sequence). This CDR3 spans 15 amino acids. After removal of 4 bases from V and 4 bases from J, the junction contained 9 bases not matched to a gene. Here the CDR3 DNA reads TGTGCCAGTAGTACTGGGGCAGGGGGCGTATACGAGCAGTACTTC. Translating gives CASSTGAGGVYEQYF.

This clonotype was observed a handful of times. The chain joins TRBV20-1 to TRBJ1-2, with 8 positions matching TRBD1. Germline V gene sequence: CDR1 DFQATT, CDR2 SNEGSKA (reference sequence). Trimming took 6 bases from V and 7 from J; bases not matched to a gene: 16. The CDR3 is 15 amino acids. CDR3 in amino acids: CSATGAPGQGPGYTF. CDR3 bases: TGCAGTGCCACAGGGGCCCCTGGACAGGGCCCTGGCTACACCTTC.

This clonotype came up a few times. The chain has TRBV5-1 and TRBJ2-1; 9 bases line up with TRBD1. Trimming at V came to 4 bases and at J to 5 bases, leaving 13 bases not matched to a gene. The germline V gene encodes CDR1 SGHRS and CDR2 YFSETQ. The CDR3 contains 17 residues. The CDR3 reads CASSGTGGREFDNEQFF. Written as DNA, the CDR3 is TGCGCCAGCAGCGGAACAGGGGGCCGGGAATTTGACAATGAGCAGTTCTTC.

This rearrangement joins TRBV6-2 or TRBV6-3 to TRBJ2-2; TRBD2 might be the D (6 bases). Trimming left V 8 bases short and J 7 bases short, with 14 bases between. Germline V CDR1 and CDR2: MNHEY, SVGEGT. The CDR3 contains 13 residues. The CDR3, as DNA: TGTGCCAGCGACGCTAGCGCGAACGGGGAGCTGTTTTTT. Residues: CASDASANGELFF.

This clonotype has only a few counts. The chain employs TRBV20-1 and TRBJ1-2; D is ambiguous. V lost 5 bases, J lost 5 bases, and 12 bases lay in between. The CDR3 has 12 amino acids. Germline CDR1 is DFQATT and CDR2 is SNEGSKA (reference sequence). CDR3 sequence: CSALRADYGYTF. Here the CDR3 DNA reads TGCAGTGCTCTTAGGGCAGATTATGGCTACACCTTC.

The gene calls are TRBV29-1 and TRBJ2-7, with D uncertain. V lost 0 bases and J 5 bases, leaving 5 bases between the germline ends. The length of the CDR3 is 11 residues. CDR1 is SQVTM and CDR2 is ANQGSEA in the germline V gene. Here the CDR3 DNA reads TGCAGCGTTGAAGACCTCCACGAGCAGTACTTC. This gives the protein CSVEDLHEQYF.

There are a few counts of this clonotype. V and J are TRBV30 and TRBJ1-3; 10 nucleotides align to TRBD1. V shed 1 base, J shed 3 bases, and the junction held 6 bases outside the gene matches. Germline V gene lookup returns CDR1 GTSNPN and CDR2 SVGIG (reference sequence). CDR3 length equals 16 residues. The CDR3 region has the DNA TGTGCCTGGAGTGACCCGGGACAGGGGAGTGGAAACACCATATATTTT. It codes for CAWSDPGQGSGNTIYF.

This clonotype was observed at least ten times. This chain joins TRBV7-9 and TRBJ2-5; D not resolved. The germline CDR1 and CDR2 sequences are SEHNR and FQNEAQ (reference sequence). The CDR3 runs to 14 residues. V was shortened by 5 bases and J by 4 bases, with 14 bases between the two germline ends. CDR3: CASSAVNLVETQYF. The CDR3 bases are TGTGCCAGCAGCGCCGTCAATCTCGTAGAGACCCAGTACTTC.

The chain combines TRBV28 with TRBJ2-7; D uncertain. V lost 6 bases to trimming and J lost 6 bases, with 9 bases between them. Germline values: CDR1 MDHEN, CDR2 SYDVKM. CDR3 length: 11 residues. In DNA, the CDR3 is TGTGCCAGCAGCGAAGACCCCGAGCAGTACTTC. Translation: CASSEDPEQYF.